Given below is one T cell receptor (beta chain) in context. These data come from a study of blood T cell repertoires in COVID-19. Study as a whole: Samples of COVID-19 (acute and convalescent) were obtained from the United States, Italy and Spain. T cells, B-cell-depleted T cells, or PBMCs supplied cDNA or gDNA.

Patients from Seattle were sampled longitudinally, starting during active infection. Authors' methods: Researchers report that nucleated cell counts were estimated from reference gene primer amplification. Profiling relied on immunoSEQ multiplex PCR, and the TCRdb table lists in-frame clones only, not all of them. That table is the source of V, J and clone size, and D and trimming were worked out from the DNA. Among fewer than 250,000 clones listed, around nine tenths were seen once. The germline V gene has CDR1 SGHTA and CDR2 FQGNSA. The CDR3 sequence is 13 residues long. V was shortened by 9 bases and J by 2 bases, with 14 bases between the two germline ends.

This sequence originates from a man between 60 and 75 years old with COVID-19, enrolled during active disease. Sequencing was done on a sample of peripheral blood. This chain links TRBV7-2 with TRBJ2-7, with D tentatively TRBD2 (6 bases). DNA of the CDR3: TGTGCCAGTAATAGCGGAGGGCCCTACGAGCAGTACTTC. This gives the protein CASNSGGPYEQYF.